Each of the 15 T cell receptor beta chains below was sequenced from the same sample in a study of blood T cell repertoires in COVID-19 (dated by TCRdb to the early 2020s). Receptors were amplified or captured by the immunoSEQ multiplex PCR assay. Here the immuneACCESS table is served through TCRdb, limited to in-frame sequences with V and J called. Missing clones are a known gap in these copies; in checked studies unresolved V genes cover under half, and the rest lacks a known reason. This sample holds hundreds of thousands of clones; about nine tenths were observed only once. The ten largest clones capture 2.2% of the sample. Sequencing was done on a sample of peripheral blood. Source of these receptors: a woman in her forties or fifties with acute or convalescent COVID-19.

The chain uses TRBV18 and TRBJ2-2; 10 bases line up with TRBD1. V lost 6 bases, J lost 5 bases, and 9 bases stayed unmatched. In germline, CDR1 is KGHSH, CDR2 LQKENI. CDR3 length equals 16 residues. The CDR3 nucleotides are TGTGCCAGCTCGCCTACCGACAGGGGGCTTACCGGGGAGCTGTTTTTT. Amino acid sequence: CASSPTDRGLTGELFF.

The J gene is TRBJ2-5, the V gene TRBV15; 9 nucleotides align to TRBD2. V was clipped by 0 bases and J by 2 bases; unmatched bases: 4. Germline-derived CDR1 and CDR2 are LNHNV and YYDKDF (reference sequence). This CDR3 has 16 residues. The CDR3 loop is CATSRDWAGGQETQYF. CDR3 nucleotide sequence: TGTGCCACCAGCAGAGATTGGGCGGGGGGGCAAGAGACCCAGTACTTC.

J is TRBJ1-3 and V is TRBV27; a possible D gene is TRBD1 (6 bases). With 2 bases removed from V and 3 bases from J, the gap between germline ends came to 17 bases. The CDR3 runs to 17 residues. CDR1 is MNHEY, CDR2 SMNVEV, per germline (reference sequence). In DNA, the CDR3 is TGTGCCAGCAGTTTAGACCCAACCAGGGGCGGTGGAAACACCATATATTTT. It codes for CASSLDPTRGGGNTIYF.

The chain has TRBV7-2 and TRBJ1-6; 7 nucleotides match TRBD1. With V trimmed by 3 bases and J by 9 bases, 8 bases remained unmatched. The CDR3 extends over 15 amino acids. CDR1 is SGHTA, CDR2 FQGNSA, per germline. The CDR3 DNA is TGTGCCAGCAGCTTTGACAGGGTCGCCGGTTCACCCCTCCACTTT. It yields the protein CASSFDRVAGSPLHF. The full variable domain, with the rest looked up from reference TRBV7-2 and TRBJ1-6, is GAGVSQSPSNKVTEKGKDVELRCDPISGHTALYWYRQSLGQGLEFLIYFQGNSAPDKSGLPSDRFSAERTGGSVSTLTIQRTQQEDSAVYLCASSFDRVAGSPLHFGNGTRLTVT.

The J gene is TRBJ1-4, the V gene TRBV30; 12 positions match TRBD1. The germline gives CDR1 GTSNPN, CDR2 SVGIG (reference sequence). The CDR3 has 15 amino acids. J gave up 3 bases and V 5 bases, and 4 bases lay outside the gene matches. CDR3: CAWRDRGPANEKLFF. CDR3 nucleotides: TGTGCCTGGCGGGACAGGGGGCCGGCTAATGAAAAACTGTTTTTT.

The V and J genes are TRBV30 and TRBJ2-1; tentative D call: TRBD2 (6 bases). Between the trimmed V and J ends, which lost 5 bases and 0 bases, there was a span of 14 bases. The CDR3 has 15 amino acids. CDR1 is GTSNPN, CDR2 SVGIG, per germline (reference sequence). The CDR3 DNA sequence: TGTGCCTGGGATTCGGGACTCAGCTCCTACAATGAGCAGTTCTTC. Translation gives CAWDSGLSSYNEQFF.

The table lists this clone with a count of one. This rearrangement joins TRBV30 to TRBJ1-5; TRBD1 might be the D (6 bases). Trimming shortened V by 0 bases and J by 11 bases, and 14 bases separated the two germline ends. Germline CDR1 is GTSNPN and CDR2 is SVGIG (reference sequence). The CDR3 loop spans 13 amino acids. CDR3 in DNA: TGTGCCTGGAGTGTCGAGGGGGTTCGGGCCCAGCATTTT. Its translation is CAWSVEGVRAQHF.

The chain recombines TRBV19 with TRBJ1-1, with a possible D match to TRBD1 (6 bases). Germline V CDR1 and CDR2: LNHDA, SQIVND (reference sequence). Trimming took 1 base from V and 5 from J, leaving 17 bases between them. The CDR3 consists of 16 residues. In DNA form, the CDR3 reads TGTGCCAGTAGTATAGGAGTTGGGGGGGCGAGGACTGAAGCTTTCTTT. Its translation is CASSIGVGGARTEAFF.

CDR3 nucleotides: TGTGCCAGCAGTCCCTGGCTAGTAACGCATGAGCAGTTCTTC. Residues: CASSPWLVTHEQFF. The J gene is TRBJ2-1, the V gene TRBV6-2 or TRBV6-3; no reliable D call. CDR3 length: 14 residues. V was clipped by 5 bases and J by 8 bases, with 16 bases between them. The germline V gene has CDR1 MNHEY and CDR2 SVGEGT.

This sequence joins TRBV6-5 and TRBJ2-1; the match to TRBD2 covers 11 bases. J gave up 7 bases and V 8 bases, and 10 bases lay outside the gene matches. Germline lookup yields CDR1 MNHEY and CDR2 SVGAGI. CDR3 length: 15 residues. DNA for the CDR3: TGTGCCAGCTCCGAAGTAACTAGCGGGAGAAATGAGCAGTTCTTC. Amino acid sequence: CASSEVTSGRNEQFF.

This chain's CDR3 is CASAPIGGAYEQYF. The CDR3 DNA reads as TGTGCCAGCGCCCCTATCGGAGGCGCCTACGAGCAGTACTTC. The genes are TRBV7-2 and TRBJ2-7, with a weak D call TRBD2 (5 bases). V was pared by 8 bases and J by 2 bases, with 16 bases between. This CDR3 comprises 14 residues. Germline V gene sequence: CDR1 SGHTA, CDR2 FQGNSA.

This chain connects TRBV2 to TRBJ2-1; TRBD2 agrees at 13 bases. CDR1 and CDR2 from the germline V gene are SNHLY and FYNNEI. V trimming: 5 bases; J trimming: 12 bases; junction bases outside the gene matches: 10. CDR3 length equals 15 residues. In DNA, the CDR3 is TGTGCCAGCAGTTTTACCGGGACTAGCGGGGATCGGCAGTTCTTC. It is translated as CASSFTGTSGDRQFF.

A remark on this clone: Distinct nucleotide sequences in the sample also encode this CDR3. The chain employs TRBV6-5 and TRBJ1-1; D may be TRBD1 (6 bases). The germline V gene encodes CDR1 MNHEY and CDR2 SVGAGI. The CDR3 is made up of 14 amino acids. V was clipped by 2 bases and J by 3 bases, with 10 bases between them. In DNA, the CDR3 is TGTGCCAGCAGTTACCGGGGGGGCGACACTGAAGCTTTCTTT. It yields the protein CASSYRGGDTEAFF.

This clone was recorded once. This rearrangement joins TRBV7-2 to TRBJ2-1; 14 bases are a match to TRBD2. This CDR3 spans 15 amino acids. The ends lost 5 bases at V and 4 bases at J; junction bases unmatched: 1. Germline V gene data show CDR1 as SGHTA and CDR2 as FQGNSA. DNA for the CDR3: TGTGCCAGCAGCGGGACTAGCGGGGGATACAATGAGCAGTTCTTC. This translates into CASSGTSGGYNEQFF.

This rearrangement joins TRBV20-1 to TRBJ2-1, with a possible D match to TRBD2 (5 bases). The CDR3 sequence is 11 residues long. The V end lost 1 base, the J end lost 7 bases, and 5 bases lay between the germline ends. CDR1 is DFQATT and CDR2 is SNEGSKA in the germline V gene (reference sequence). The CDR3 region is CSARGGNEQFF. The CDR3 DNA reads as TGCAGTGCTAGAGGCGGGAATGAGCAGTTCTTC.